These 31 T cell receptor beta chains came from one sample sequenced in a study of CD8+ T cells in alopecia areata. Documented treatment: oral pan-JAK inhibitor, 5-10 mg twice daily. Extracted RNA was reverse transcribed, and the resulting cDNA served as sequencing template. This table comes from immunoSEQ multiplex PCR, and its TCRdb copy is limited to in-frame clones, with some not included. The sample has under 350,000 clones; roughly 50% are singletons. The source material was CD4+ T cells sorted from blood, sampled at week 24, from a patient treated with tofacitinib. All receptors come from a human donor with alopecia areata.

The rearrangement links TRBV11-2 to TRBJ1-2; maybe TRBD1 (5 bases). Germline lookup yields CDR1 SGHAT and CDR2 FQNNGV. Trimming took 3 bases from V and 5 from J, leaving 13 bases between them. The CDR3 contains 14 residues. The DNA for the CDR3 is TGTGCCAGCAGCTTGGATTGGGGGTCTTATGGCTACACCTTC. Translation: CASSLDWGSYGYTF.

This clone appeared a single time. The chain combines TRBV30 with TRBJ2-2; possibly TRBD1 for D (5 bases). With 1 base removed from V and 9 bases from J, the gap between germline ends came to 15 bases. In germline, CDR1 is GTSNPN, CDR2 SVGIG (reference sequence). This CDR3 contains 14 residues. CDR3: CAWSGRDRSRELFF. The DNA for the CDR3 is TGTGCCTGGAGTGGCAGGGATCGATCGCGGGAGCTGTTTTTT.

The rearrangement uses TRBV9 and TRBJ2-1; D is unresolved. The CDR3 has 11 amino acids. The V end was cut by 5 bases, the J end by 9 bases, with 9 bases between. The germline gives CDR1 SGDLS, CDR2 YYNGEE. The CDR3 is CASRLTSEQFF. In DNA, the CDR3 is TGTGCCAGCAGACTTACAAGTGAGCAGTTCTTC.

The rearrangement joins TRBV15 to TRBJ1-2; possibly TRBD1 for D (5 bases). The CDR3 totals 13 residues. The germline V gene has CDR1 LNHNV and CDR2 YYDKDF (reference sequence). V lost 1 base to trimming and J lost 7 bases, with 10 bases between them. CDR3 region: CATSRGDRPGYTF. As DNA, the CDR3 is TGTGCCACCAGCAGAGGGGACCGCCCTGGCTACACCTTC. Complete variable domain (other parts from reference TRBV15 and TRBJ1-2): DAMVIQNPRYQVTQFGKPVTLSCSQTLNHNVMYWYQQKSSQAPKLLFHYYDKDFNNEADTPDNFQSRRPNTSFCFLDIRSPGLGDTAMYLCATSRGDRPGYTFGSGTRLTVV.

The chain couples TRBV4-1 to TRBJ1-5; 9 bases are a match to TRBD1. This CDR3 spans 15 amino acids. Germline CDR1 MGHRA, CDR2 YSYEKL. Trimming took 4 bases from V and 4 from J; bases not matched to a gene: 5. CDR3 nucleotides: TGCGCCAGCAGCCTGGACAGGGGCGAGAATCAGCCCCAGCATTTT. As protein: CASSLDRGENQPQHF.

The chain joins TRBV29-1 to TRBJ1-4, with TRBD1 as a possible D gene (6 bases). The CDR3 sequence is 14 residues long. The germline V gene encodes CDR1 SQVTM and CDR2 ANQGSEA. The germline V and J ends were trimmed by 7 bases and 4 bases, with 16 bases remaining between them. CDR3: CSGKDGGNNEKLFF. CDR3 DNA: TGCAGCGGGAAAGATGGGGGCAATAATGAAAAACTGTTTTTT.

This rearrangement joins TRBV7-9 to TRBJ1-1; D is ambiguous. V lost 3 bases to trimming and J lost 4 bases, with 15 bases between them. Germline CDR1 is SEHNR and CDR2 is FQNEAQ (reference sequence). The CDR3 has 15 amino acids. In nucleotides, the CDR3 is TGTGCCAGCAGCTTCGGGAACGGATTGGGCACTGAAGCTTTCTTT. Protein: CASSFGNGLGTEAFF.

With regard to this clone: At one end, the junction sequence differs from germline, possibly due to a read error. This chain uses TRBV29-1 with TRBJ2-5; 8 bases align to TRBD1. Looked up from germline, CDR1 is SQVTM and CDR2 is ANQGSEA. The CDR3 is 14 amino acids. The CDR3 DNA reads TGCAGCGTTGCAGGGGGCGATTTCCGAGAGGCCCAGTACTTC. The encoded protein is CSVAGGDFREAQYF.

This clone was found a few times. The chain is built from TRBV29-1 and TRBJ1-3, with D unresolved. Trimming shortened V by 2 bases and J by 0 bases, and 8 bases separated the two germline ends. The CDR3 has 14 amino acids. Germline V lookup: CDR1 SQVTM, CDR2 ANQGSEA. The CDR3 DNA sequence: TGCAGCGTTGAAAGGCTACTCTCTGGAAACACCATATATTTT. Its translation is CSVERLLSGNTIYF.

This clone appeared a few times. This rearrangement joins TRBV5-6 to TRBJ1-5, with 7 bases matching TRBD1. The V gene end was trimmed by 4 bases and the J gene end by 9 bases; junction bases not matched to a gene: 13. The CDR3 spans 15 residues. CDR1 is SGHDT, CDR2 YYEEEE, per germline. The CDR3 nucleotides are TGTGCCAGCAGCGGGCAGGGGGACCTTAAGGGGCCCCAGCATTTT. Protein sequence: CASSGQGDLKGPQHF. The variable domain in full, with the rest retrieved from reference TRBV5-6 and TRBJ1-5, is DAGVTQSPTHLIKTRGQQVTLRCSPKSGHDTVSWYQQALGQGPQFIFQYYEEEERQRGNFPDRFSGHQFPNYSSELNVNALLLGDSALYLCASSGQGDLKGPQHFGDGTRLSIL.

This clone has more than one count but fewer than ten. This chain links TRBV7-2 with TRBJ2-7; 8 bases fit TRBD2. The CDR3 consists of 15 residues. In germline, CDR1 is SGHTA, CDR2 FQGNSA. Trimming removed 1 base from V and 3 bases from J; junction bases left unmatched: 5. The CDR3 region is CASSLGRGAYYEQYF. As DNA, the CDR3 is TGTGCCAGCAGCTTAGGGCGGGGGGCGTACTACGAGCAGTACTTC.

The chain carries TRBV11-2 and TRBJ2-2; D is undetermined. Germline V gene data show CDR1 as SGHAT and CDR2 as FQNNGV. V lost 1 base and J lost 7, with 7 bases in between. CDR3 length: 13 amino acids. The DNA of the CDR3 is TGTGCCAGCAGCTTAGGGTTGGTCGGGGAGCTGTTTTTT. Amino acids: CASSLGLVGELFF.

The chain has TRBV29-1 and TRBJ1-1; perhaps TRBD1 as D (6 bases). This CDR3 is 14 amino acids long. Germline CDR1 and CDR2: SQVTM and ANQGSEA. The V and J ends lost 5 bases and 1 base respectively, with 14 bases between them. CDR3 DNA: TGCAGCGTTTTGGTTCAGGGACAGAACACTGAAGCTTTCTTT. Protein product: CSVLVQGQNTEAFF.

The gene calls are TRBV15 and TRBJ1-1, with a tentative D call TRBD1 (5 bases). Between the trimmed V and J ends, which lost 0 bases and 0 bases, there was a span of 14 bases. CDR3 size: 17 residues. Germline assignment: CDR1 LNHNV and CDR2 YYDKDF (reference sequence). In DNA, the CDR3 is TGTGCCACCAGCAGAGAGGGGTCCGCAGGGATGAACACTGAAGCTTTCTTT. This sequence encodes CATSREGSAGMNTEAFF.

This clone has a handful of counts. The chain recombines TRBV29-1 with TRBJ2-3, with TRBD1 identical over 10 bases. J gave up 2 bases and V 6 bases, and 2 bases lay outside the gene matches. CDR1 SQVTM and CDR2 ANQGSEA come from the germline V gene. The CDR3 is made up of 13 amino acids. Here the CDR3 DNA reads TGCAGCGTGGGACAGGGGATCACAGATACGCAGTATTTT. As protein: CSVGQGITDTQYF.

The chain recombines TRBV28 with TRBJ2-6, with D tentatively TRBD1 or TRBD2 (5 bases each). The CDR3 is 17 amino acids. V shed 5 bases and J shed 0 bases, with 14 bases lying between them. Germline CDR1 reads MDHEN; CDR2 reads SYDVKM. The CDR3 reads CASSMLGRTSGANVLTF. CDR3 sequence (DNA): TGTGCCAGCAGTATGCTGGGACGGACCTCTGGGGCCAACGTCCTGACTTTC.

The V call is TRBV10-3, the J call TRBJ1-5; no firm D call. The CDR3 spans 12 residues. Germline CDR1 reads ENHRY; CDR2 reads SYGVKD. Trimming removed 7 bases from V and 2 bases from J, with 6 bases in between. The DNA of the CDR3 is TGTGCCATCACCGGGCGCAATCAGCCCCAGCATTTT. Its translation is CAITGRNQPQHF.

CDR3 in DNA: TGTGCCAGCCAGGAGGGGCGGCATGGCTACACCTTC. This sequence encodes CASQEGRHGYTF. The rearrangement uses TRBV2 and TRBJ1-2; maybe TRBD1 (5 bases). Germline CDR1 reads SNHLY; CDR2 reads FYNNEI. The V end was cut by 8 bases, the J end by 6 bases, with 13 bases between. The CDR3 is 12 amino acids. Together with reference TRBV2 and TRBJ1-2, the CDR3 gives the full variable domain: EPEVTQTPSHQVTQMGQEVILRCVPISNHLYFYWYRQILGQKVEFLVSFYNNEISEKSEIFDDQFSVERPDGSNFTLKIRSTKLEDSAMYFCASQEGRHGYTFGSGTRLTVV.

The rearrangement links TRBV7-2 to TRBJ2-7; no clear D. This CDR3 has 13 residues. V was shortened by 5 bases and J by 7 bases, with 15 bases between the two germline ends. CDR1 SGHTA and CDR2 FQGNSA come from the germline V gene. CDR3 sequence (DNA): TGTGCCAGCAGCCGTTCTCGGGTAAGGGAGCAGTACTTC. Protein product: CASSRSRVREQYF.

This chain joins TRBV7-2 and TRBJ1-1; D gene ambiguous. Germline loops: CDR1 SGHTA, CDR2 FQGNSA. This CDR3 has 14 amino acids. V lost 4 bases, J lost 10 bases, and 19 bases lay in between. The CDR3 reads CASSSNGGSSGAFF. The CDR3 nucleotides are TGTGCCAGCAGCTCAAACGGCGGTAGTTCAGGAGCTTTCTTT.

CDR3 sequence: CSVHTNEQFF. CDR3 nucleotides: TGCAGCGTTCACACAAATGAGCAGTTCTTC. The rearrangement joins TRBV29-1 to TRBJ2-1; D unclear. Trimming stripped 5 bases from V and 7 bases from J, with 6 bases between. CDR1 is SQVTM and CDR2 is ANQGSEA in the germline V gene. The CDR3 is 10 residues long.

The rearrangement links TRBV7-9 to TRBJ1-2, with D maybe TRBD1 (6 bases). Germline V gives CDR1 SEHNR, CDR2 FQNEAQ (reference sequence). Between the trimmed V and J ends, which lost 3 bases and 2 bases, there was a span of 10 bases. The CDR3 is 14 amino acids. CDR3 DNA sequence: TGTGCCAGCAGCTTTAGGACAGAGAACTATGGCTACACCTTC. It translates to CASSFRTENYGYTF. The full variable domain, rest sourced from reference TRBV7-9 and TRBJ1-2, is DTGVSQNPRHKITKRGQNVTFRCDPISEHNRLYWYRQTLGQGPEFLTYFQNEAQLEKSRLLSDRFSAERPKGSFSTLEIQRTEQGDSAMYLCASSFRTENYGYTFGSGTRLTVV.

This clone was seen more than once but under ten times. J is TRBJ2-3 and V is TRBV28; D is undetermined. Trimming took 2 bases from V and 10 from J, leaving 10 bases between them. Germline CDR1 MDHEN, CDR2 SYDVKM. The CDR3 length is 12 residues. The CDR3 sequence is CASSLNLEAQYF. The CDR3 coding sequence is TGTGCCAGCAGTTTAAACCTCGAGGCGCAGTATTTT. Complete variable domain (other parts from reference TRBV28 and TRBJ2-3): DVKVTQSSRYLVKRTGEKVFLECVQDMDHENMFWYRQDPGLGLRLIYFSYDVKMKEKGDIPEGYSVSREKKERFSLILESASTNQTSMYLCASSLNLEAQYFGPGTRLTVL.

This CDR3 is CASSSHSADTQYF. CDR3 sequence (DNA): TGCGCCAGCAGCTCGCACAGTGCGGATACGCAGTATTTT. V and J are TRBV5-1 and TRBJ2-3; D gene uncertain. Germline-derived CDR1 and CDR2 are SGHRS and YFSETQ. V dropped 3 bases and J dropped 6 bases, with 11 bases sitting between them. The CDR3 extends over 13 amino acids.

Written as DNA, the CDR3 is TGCAGCGTGAGAGGGACAGCCAATTCACCCCTCCACTTT. It is translated as CSVRGTANSPLHF. The J gene is TRBJ1-6, the V gene TRBV29-1; 7 bases are a match to TRBD1. After removal of 6 bases from V and 7 bases from J, the junction contained 6 bases not matched to a gene. The CDR3 has 13 residues. Germline values: CDR1 SQVTM, CDR2 ANQGSEA.

The CDR3 DNA reads as TGTGCCAGCAGCCAATTTCGGGGGGCTGAAGCTTTCTTT. Protein product: CASSQFRGAEAFF. This chain connects TRBV14 to TRBJ1-1; D may be TRBD1 (5 bases). Germline CDR1 and CDR2: SGHDN and FVKESK. CDR3 length: 13 amino acids. V lost 2 bases and J lost 6, with 10 bases in between.

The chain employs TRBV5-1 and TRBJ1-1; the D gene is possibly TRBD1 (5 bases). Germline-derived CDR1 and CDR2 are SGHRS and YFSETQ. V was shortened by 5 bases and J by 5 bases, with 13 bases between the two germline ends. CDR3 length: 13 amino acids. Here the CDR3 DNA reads TGCGCCAGCAGAATCGGGGCGAAAACTGAAGCTTTCTTT. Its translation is CASRIGAKTEAFF.

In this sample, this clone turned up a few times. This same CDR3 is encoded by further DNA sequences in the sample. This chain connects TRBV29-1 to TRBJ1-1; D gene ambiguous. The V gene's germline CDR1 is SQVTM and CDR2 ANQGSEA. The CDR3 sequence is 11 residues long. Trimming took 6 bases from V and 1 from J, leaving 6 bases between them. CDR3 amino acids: CSVTRNTEAFF. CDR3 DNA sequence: TGCAGCGTGACGAGGAACACTGAAGCTTTCTTT. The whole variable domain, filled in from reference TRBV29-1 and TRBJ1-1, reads SAVISQKPSRDICQRGTSLTIQCQVDSQVTMMFWYRQQPGQSLTLIATANQGSEATYESGFVIDKFPISRPNLTFSTLTVSNMSPEDSSIYLCSVTRNTEAFFGQGTRLTVV.

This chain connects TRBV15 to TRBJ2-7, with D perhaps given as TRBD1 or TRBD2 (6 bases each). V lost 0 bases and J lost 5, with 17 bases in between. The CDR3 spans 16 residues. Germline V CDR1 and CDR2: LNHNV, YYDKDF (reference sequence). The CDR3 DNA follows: TGTGCCACCAGCAGAGATCCAGTACAGGGAGGTCACGAGCAGTACTTC. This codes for CATSRDPVQGGHEQYF.

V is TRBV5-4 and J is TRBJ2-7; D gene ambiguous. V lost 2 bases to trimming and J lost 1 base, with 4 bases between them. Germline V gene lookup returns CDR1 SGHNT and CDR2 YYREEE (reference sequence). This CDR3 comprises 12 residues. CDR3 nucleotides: TGTGCCAGCAGCTTTGAATCCTACGAGCAGTACTTC. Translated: CASSFESYEQYF.

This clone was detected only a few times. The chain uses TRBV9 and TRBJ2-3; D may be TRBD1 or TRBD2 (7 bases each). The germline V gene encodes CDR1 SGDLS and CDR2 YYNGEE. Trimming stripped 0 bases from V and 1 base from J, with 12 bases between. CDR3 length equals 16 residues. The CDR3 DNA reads TGTGCCAGCAGCGTAGCACAGGGGAGGGGCACAGATACGCAGTATTTT. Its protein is CASSVAQGRGTDTQYF.